This T cell receptor beta chain emerged from a study of blood T cell repertoires in COVID-19. Whole-study context: There were acute and convalescent COVID-19 samples, and they came from the United States, Italy and Spain.

Original processing methods: Scientists estimated how many nucleated cells there were by amplifying reference gene primers. The method was immunoSEQ multiplex PCR; TCRdb's version includes in-frame clones alone and lacks a portion of them. V and J calls and clone size are as listed in that table; D and trimming were resolved from the DNA. The sample includes under 200,000 clones, approximately 80% of them seen just once. Participants came from under 30 US areas, aged about 18 to 95 years. Two negative PCRs, clearance, or symptom resolution characterized the recovered Cohort 3 donors. The CDR3 loop spans 15 amino acids. J lost 2 bases, V lost 6 bases, and 5 bases had no gene match. Germline-derived CDR1 and CDR2 are SGHAT and FQNNGV.

This clonotype originated in a woman between 55 and 75 years old who had recovered from COVID-19. The material sequenced was PBMCs or T cells enriched from blood (not recorded which). V usage is TRBV11-2 and J usage is TRBJ2-1; the match to TRBD2 covers 9 bases. The CDR3 nucleotides are TGTGCCAGCAGTCCCGGGACTAGCCCCTACAATGAGCAGTTCTTC. Encoded protein: CASSPGTSPYNEQFF.